These 28 T cell receptor beta chains originate from one sample sequenced in a study of identical twins (TCRdb year 2016). The library was generated by 5' RACE. The sequencer listed for this sample is Illumina HiSeq 2000. In TCRdb, the public reads were trimmed at Q25 with fastp and aligned with MiXCR, with productive beta chains retained. When rows share a CDR3 protein, they turn into one entry using the most common DNA and genes. The sample data list hundreds of thousands of distinct CDR3 sequences, and 8.6% of these were observed just once. About 0.98% of the sample is taken by the ten largest. These data are also associated with another study on yellow fever vaccine responses in identical twins.

The sequencing sample was made of PBMCs. These receptors all come from a woman in her late teens or twenties in good health.

This clonotype was counted only a few times. This chain uses TRBV12-3 or TRBV12-4 with TRBJ2-1, with 11 bases matching TRBD2. Trimming cost V 3 bases and J 8 bases; bases outside gene matches: 15. The CDR3 contains 18 residues. Here the CDR3 reads CASSFPSSGGPDPDEQFF. The CDR3 nucleotides are TGTGCCAGCAGTTTCCCCTCTAGCGGGGGGCCCGATCCCGATGAGCAGTTCTTC.

This clonotype was counted between two and nine times. At one of its ends the junction is not consistent with the germline gene, which may arise from a read error. V gene TRBV5-1 combines with J gene TRBJ2-1, with a weak D call TRBD1 (5 bases). CDR1 and CDR2 (germline): SGHRS, YFSETQ. The CDR3 contains 14 residues. CDR3 amino acids: CASSKDTSNNEQFF. The CDR3 DNA reads as TGCGCCAGCAGCAAGGACACCTCCAACAATGAGCAGTTCTTC.

Here the CDR3 DNA reads TGTGCCAGCAGCGTGGCCGGAACCGCGGAAGAGCAGTACTTC. Its translation is CASSVAGTAEEQYF. The gene calls are TRBV9 and TRBJ2-7; D remains unclear. Trimming shortened V by 2 bases and J by 7 bases, and 16 bases separated the two germline ends. Germline CDR1 and CDR2: SGDLS and YYNGEE. This CDR3 has 14 residues.

This clonotype was observed a handful of times. The chain uses TRBV4-3 and TRBJ2-7; perhaps TRBD1 as D (6 bases). This CDR3 comprises 16 residues. Germline V gene data show CDR1 as LGHNA and CDR2 as YSLEER. Trimming pared 0 bases from V and 2 bases from J, leaving 14 bases between. CDR3 bases: TGCGCCAGCAGCCAAGACCGGGACACCCAAACCTACGAGCAGTACTTC. It encodes CASSQDRDTQTYEQYF.

The CDR3 DNA sequence: TGTGCCAGCAGCTTAGCGTCTCTCAGGGGGAACGAGCAGTTCTTC. Translation gives CASSLASLRGNEQFF. This chain connects TRBV7-9 to TRBJ2-1; 7 bases line up with TRBD1. With 0 bases clipped from V and 10 bases from J, the junction kept 9 bases outside the gene matches. Germline V gives CDR1 SEHNR, CDR2 FQNEAQ (reference sequence). The CDR3 covers 15 residues.

Many counts were recorded for this clonotype. CDR3 loop: CSVTGTKGNTIYF. CDR3 nucleotide sequence: TGCAGCGTAACGGGGACGAAAGGAAACACCATATATTTT. The chain employs TRBV29-1 and TRBJ1-3; a weak D match, TRBD1 (5 bases). Trimming stripped 6 bases from V and 4 bases from J, with 13 bases between. CDR3 length: 13 residues. Germline assignment: CDR1 SQVTM and CDR2 ANQGSEA.

This clonotype was counted between two and nine times. The V call is TRBV4-2, the J call TRBJ2-7; TRBD2 agrees at 9 bases. CDR1 is LGHNA, CDR2 YNFKEQ, per germline. With 0 bases clipped from V and 1 base from J, the junction kept 7 bases outside the gene matches. CDR3 size: 17 residues. Here the CDR3 reads CASSQDGGLAGSYEQYF. CDR3 nucleotides: TGTGCCAGCAGCCAAGATGGTGGGCTAGCGGGGTCCTACGAGCAGTACTTC.

The V gene is TRBV11-2, the J gene TRBJ2-7; the D is unclear. The V gene lost 2 bases and the J gene lost 0 bases, with 14 bases spanning the gap. From germline, CDR1 is SGHAT and CDR2 FQNNGV. This CDR3 has 16 amino acids. Written as DNA, the CDR3 is TGTGCCAGCAGCTTACGGACGACTCCGAGCTCCTACGAGCAGTACTTC. Its translation: CASSLRTTPSSYEQYF.

The rearrangement links TRBV29-1 to TRBJ1-1; D remains ambiguous. The CDR3 consists of 14 residues. The V end lost 1 base, the J end lost 0 bases, and 9 bases lay between the germline ends. Germline CDR1 SQVTM, CDR2 ANQGSEA. CDR3 sequence (DNA): TGCAGCGTTGAAGTTTCGGGGATGAACACTGAAGCTTTCTTT. This translates into CSVEVSGMNTEAFF.

V usage is TRBV7-2 and J usage is TRBJ1-2; no firm D call. Trimming cost V 2 bases and J 5 bases, with 9 bases left between them. The length of the CDR3 is 13 residues. CDR1 is SGHTA, CDR2 FQGNSA, per germline. CDR3 residues: CASSLQTTYGYTF. The CDR3 DNA reads as TGTGCCAGCAGCTTACAGACAACTTATGGCTACACCTTC.

This clonotype was detected ten times or more. The chain links TRBV7-2 to TRBJ1-1; a weak D match, TRBD1 (6 bases). The V gene lost 0 bases and the J gene lost 6 bases, with 17 bases spanning the gap. CDR1 is SGHTA and CDR2 is FQGNSA in the germline V gene. This CDR3 has 16 amino acids. The CDR3 nucleotides read TGTGCCAGCAGCTTAGCGCGTCCCAGGGGTGGCCCTGAAGCTTTCTTT. Translated: CASSLARPRGGPEAFF.

This rearrangement joins TRBV9 to TRBJ2-2; D may be TRBD1 (6 bases). This CDR3 is 16 amino acids long. Germline V gene data show CDR1 as SGDLS and CDR2 as YYNGEE. Trimming stripped 0 bases from V and 1 base from J, with 10 bases between. The CDR3: CASSVVTGRNTGELFF. CDR3 nucleotides: TGTGCCAGCAGCGTAGTGACAGGACGGAACACCGGGGAGCTGTTTTTT.

This clonotype was seen more than once but under ten times. The J gene is TRBJ2-7, the V gene TRBV12-3 or TRBV12-4, with TRBD2 matching 8 bases. V was pared by 9 bases and J by 5 bases, with 9 bases of the junction left unmatched. This CDR3 comprises 13 residues. The DNA of the CDR3 is TGTGCCAGTCGGACCGGGGGGGGACACGAGCAGTACTTC. It yields the protein CASRTGGGHEQYF.

The CDR3 reads CASSARDYPYEQYF. CDR3 nucleotide sequence: TGTGCCAGCAGCGCGAGGGACTACCCCTACGAGCAGTACTTC. This rearrangement joins TRBV7-9 to TRBJ2-7; 7 bases match TRBD2. Germline V gives CDR1 SEHNR, CDR2 FQNEAQ (reference sequence). The junction had 6 bases not matched to a gene; V was cut back by 5 bases and J by 2 bases. The CDR3 has 14 residues.

The V and J genes are TRBV29-1 and TRBJ1-6; tentative D call: TRBD1 (5 bases). Trimming stripped 4 bases from V and 6 bases from J, with 10 bases between. Germline V lookup: CDR1 SQVTM, CDR2 ANQGSEA. CDR3 length: 13 residues. The CDR3 nucleotides read TGCAGCGTTGTTACGGGGGGTAATTCACCCCTCCACTTT. Its protein is CSVVTGGNSPLHF.

This clonotype was seen only a few times. This chain links TRBV18 with TRBJ2-7; D call uncertain. The germline V gene has CDR1 KGHSH and CDR2 LQKENI. Trimming removed 0 bases from V and 2 bases from J, with 11 bases in between. CDR3 length equals 15 residues. The chain's CDR3 is CASSPPLNWTYEQYF. The CDR3 DNA reads as TGTGCCAGCTCACCACCTTTAAACTGGACCTACGAGCAGTACTTC.

The rearrangement joins TRBV11-3 to TRBJ2-5, with a weak D call TRBD2 (5 bases). Trimming pared 6 bases from V and 0 bases from J, leaving 17 bases between. The CDR3 loop spans 16 amino acids. Per the germline V gene, CDR1 is SGHNT and CDR2 is YENEEA. This CDR3 is CASRPSRLPHQETQYF. CDR3 DNA: TGTGCCAGCAGACCCTCCCGACTACCCCACCAAGAGACCCAGTACTTC. Combining the CDR3 with reference TRBV11-3 and TRBJ2-5 gives the whole variable domain EAGVVQSPRYKIIEKKQPVAFWCNPISGHNTLYWYLQNLGQGPELLIRYENEEAVDDSQLPKDRFSAERLKGVDSTLKIQPAELGDSAVYLCASRPSRLPHQETQYFGPGTRLLVL.

Turning to this clonotype: A read error is likely here: a far larger clone is one base away. This rearrangement joins TRBV12-3 or TRBV12-4 to TRBJ2-1; D not certain. Deletions cut 6 bases from V and 0 bases from J, with 6 bases between. CDR3 length equals 13 residues. CDR3 region: CASRLSSYNEQFF. The CDR3 DNA is TGTGCCAGCAGGTTGAGCTCCTACAATGAGCAGTTCTTC.

This clonotype was detected only a few times. The chain is built from TRBV20-1 and TRBJ2-2, with D uncertain. Trimming removed 6 bases at V and 2 bases at J, with 13 bases between. CDR3 size: 14 residues. Germline assignment: CDR1 DFQATT and CDR2 SNEGSKA (reference sequence). The DNA of the CDR3 is TGCAGTGCCTTGTACCCGGCCAACACCGGGGAGCTGTTTTTT. This sequence encodes CSALYPANTGELFF.

The rearrangement uses TRBV6-5 and TRBJ2-1; no clear D gene. Germline V gives CDR1 MNHEY, CDR2 SVGAGI. This CDR3 region has 15 residues. Trimming took off 2 bases at V and 0 bases at J, with 8 bases between the two ends. The CDR3 DNA sequence: TGTGCCAGCAGTTACGAAGGTGGCTCCTACAATGAGCAGTTCTTC. As protein: CASSYEGGSYNEQFF.

This clonotype was detected ten times or more. The chain links TRBV12-3 or TRBV12-4 to TRBJ2-2, with D maybe TRBD1 (5 bases). The CDR3 length is 14 residues. The V gene lost 5 bases and the J gene lost 1 base, with 8 bases spanning the gap. The CDR3 nucleotides read TGTGCCAGCAGTCGACAGAGGAACACCGGGGAGCTGTTTTTT. This translates into CASSRQRNTGELFF.

In its sample, this clonotype was seen a few times. The rearrangement links TRBV15 to TRBJ2-2, with TRBD2 matching 7 bases. V dropped 0 bases and J dropped 3; count of bases not matched to a gene: 1. Germline loops: CDR1 LNHNV, CDR2 YYDKDF (reference sequence). The CDR3 has 15 residues. The CDR3 DNA reads as TGTGCCACCAGCAGAGATGGGAGGGACACCGGGGAGCTGTTTTTT. It yields the protein CATSRDGRDTGELFF. The variable domain in full, completed from reference TRBV15 and TRBJ2-2, reads DAMVIQNPRYQVTQFGKPVTLSCSQTLNHNVMYWYQQKSSQAPKLLFHYYDKDFNNEADTPDNFQSRRPNTSFCFLDIRSPGLGDTAMYLCATSRDGRDTGELFFGEGSRLTVL.

J is TRBJ2-2 and V is TRBV4-1; D is undetermined. Trimming removed 1 base at V and 7 bases at J, with 13 bases between. This CDR3 region has 15 residues. CDR1 is MGHRA and CDR2 is YSYEKL in the germline V gene. CDR3 sequence: CASSQVGSPDGELFF. CDR3 nucleotide sequence: TGCGCCAGCAGCCAAGTGGGTAGCCCGGACGGGGAGCTGTTTTTT.

The V and J genes are TRBV5-1 and TRBJ2-3; 8 bases line up with TRBD2. Losses at the gene ends were 4 bases for V and 4 bases for J; bases not matched to a gene: 26. Germline CDR1 reads SGHRS; CDR2 reads YFSETQ. The length of the CDR3 is 21 residues. This CDR3 is CASSRLRTASGKAGVSDTQYF. The CDR3 region has the DNA TGCGCCAGCAGCCGCCTGAGAACGGCTAGTGGGAAAGCGGGAGTCTCAGATACGCAGTATTTT.

J is TRBJ2-7 and V is TRBV12-3 or TRBV12-4, with TRBD1 identical over 9 bases. This CDR3 is built from 17 residues. V was clipped by 6 bases and J by 4 bases; unmatched bases: 16. CDR3 residues: CASRGPTGGAGVYEQYF. DNA for the CDR3: TGTGCCAGCAGGGGCCCCACAGGGGGCGCTGGGGTTTACGAGCAGTACTTC.

V and J are TRBV19 and TRBJ2-1; 8 bases are shared with TRBD2. The CDR3 spans 15 residues. After removal of 3 bases from V and 2 bases from J, the junction contained 3 bases not matched to a gene. CDR1 and CDR2 (germline): LNHDA, SQIVND (reference sequence). The CDR3 sequence: CASSISSGTYNEQFF. The CDR3 DNA follows: TGTGCCAGTAGTATTAGTAGCGGGACCTACAATGAGCAGTTCTTC.

This clonotype has at least ten counts. The chain joins TRBV3-1 to TRBJ2-7, with unresolved D. There are 13 residues in the CDR3. Germline V gene sequence: CDR1 LGHDT, CDR2 YNNKEL (reference sequence). V shed 1 base and J shed 4 bases, with 8 bases lying between them. This CDR3 reads CASSQGSYYEQYF. CDR3 DNA sequence: TGTGCCAGCAGCCAAGGGAGTTATTACGAGCAGTACTTC.

This clonotype occurred a few times. This rearrangement joins TRBV20-1 to TRBJ2-3; 11 bases are a match to TRBD2. The CDR3 totals 16 residues. Germline CDR1 is DFQATT and CDR2 is SNEGSKA (reference sequence). DNA of the CDR3: TGCACCGTATCCGGACTAGCGGGCCGTAGCACAGATACGCAGTATTTT. Amino acids: CTVSGLAGRSTDTQYF.